The 27 T cell receptor beta chains in this list originate from one sample, sequenced in a study of control samples from healthy donors and cancer patients. Repertoires were generated with immunoSEQ multiplex PCR, while TCRdb's copy carries only in-frame clones and drops some. The table records roughly 130,000 clones, 91% of them present only once. What was sequenced was blood. The origin of the receptors is a man between 18 and 29 years old in good health.

The V gene is TRBV12-5, the J gene TRBJ2-3; no reliable D call. The CDR3 is 16 residues long. Germline CDR1 LGHNT, CDR2 FRNRAP. V lost 0 bases, J lost 0 bases, and 10 bases lay in between. This chain's CDR3 is CASGLVLSLSTDTQYF. CDR3 coding DNA: TGTGCTAGTGGTTTGGTACTAAGCCTGAGCACAGATACGCAGTATTTT.

This clone was recorded once. The rearrangement uses TRBV5-1 and TRBJ1-6, with 7 bases aligning to TRBD1. V trimming: 3 bases; J trimming: 5 bases; junction bases outside the gene matches: 5. Germline V CDR1 and CDR2: SGHRS, YFSETQ. The CDR3 totals 15 residues. CDR3 region: CASSYRGSDNSPLHF. In DNA, the CDR3 is TGCGCCAGCAGCTACAGGGGATCGGATAATTCACCCCTCCACTTT.

The V and J genes are TRBV6-6 and TRBJ1-2, with D unclear. V was shortened by 6 bases and J by 4 bases, with 15 bases between the two germline ends. CDR1 is MNHNY and CDR2 is SVGAGI in the germline V gene (reference sequence). The CDR3 has 14 amino acids. The CDR3 bases are TGTGCCAGCAGCATTACAAATTGGGCCTATGGCTACACCTTC. Amino acid sequence: CASSITNWAYGYTF.

The chain carries TRBV2 and TRBJ2-2; TRBD2 matches 7 bases. The CDR3 loop spans 16 amino acids. V shed 6 bases and J 4 bases; nucleotides not matched to a gene: 11. Germline CDR1 and CDR2: SNHLY and FYNNEI. The CDR3 region has the DNA TGTGCCAGCAGGATAGGGACTATCTCGACCACCGGGGAGCTGTTTTTT. It codes for CASRIGTISTTGELFF.

The CDR3 DNA is TGTGCCAGCAGCTTGGTGTCCGGGCTCTACGAGCAGTACTTC. This gives the protein CASSLVSGLYEQYF. The rearrangement links TRBV5-6 to TRBJ2-7; D not resolved. In germline, CDR1 is SGHDT, CDR2 YYEEEE. The V end lost 0 bases, the J end lost 3 bases, and 10 bases lay between the germline ends. The CDR3 contains 14 residues.

This chain uses TRBV10-3 with TRBJ2-1; 8 bases line up with TRBD2. V lost 4 bases and J lost 4; bases outside the gene matches: 6. Germline CDR1 reads ENHRY; CDR2 reads SYGVKD. CDR3 length equals 15 residues. The CDR3 spells CAISGDSGAYNEQFF. The CDR3 region has the DNA TGTGCCATCAGTGGAGATAGCGGGGCATACAATGAGCAGTTCTTC.

This chain uses TRBV9 with TRBJ2-1; D remains unclear. Germline V gives CDR1 SGDLS, CDR2 YYNGEE. V lost 0 bases, J lost 5 bases, and 9 bases lay in between. The CDR3 is 14 residues long. DNA of the CDR3: TGTGCCAGCAGCGTAGCTCTCCAGAACAATGAGCAGTTCTTC. Translated: CASSVALQNNEQFF.

The chain recombines TRBV5-1 with TRBJ1-4, with TRBD1 identical over 8 bases. Losses at the gene ends were 3 bases for V and 5 bases for J; bases not matched to a gene: 3. The V gene's germline CDR1 is SGHRS and CDR2 YFSETQ. This CDR3 comprises 14 residues. The CDR3 here is CASSWGDRNEKLFF. CDR3 nucleotides: TGCGCCAGCAGCTGGGGGGACAGGAATGAAAAACTGTTTTTT.

The chain carries TRBV4-1 and TRBJ1-1, with 9 bases lining up with TRBD1. The V segment lost 4 bases and the J segment 3 bases; nucleotides outside the gene matches: 9. Germline V CDR1 and CDR2: MGHRA, YSYEKL. CDR3 length equals 16 residues. For the CDR3, the DNA is TGCGCCAGCAGCCCGAACCGGGACAGGGAGGACACTGAAGCTTTCTTT. Translated: CASSPNRDREDTEAFF.

CDR3 coding DNA: TGTGCCAGCAGCCAAGGGGGAATCTACAATGAGCAGTTCTTC. Its protein product is CASSQGGIYNEQFF. The chain joins TRBV14 to TRBJ2-1, with D uncertain. V was trimmed by 1 base and J by 3 bases, leaving 7 bases between them. Germline-derived CDR1 and CDR2 are SGHDN and FVKESK. This CDR3 region has 14 residues.

V usage is TRBV4-2 and J usage is TRBJ1-5; no clear D. V was trimmed by 0 bases and J by 3 bases, leaving 9 bases between them. The CDR3 runs to 15 residues. Germline values: CDR1 LGHNA, CDR2 YNFKEQ. The CDR3 sequence: CASSQDIGFNQPQHF. The CDR3 DNA is TGTGCCAGCAGCCAAGATATAGGGTTCAATCAGCCCCAGCATTTT.

The chain recombines TRBV4-1 with TRBJ2-3; D may be TRBD1 (6 bases). Per germline, CDR1 MGHRA and CDR2 YSYEKL. With 0 bases removed from V and 2 bases from J, the gap between germline ends came to 12 bases. This CDR3 spans 16 amino acids. The CDR3 region is CASSQEGRGHTDTQYF. In DNA, the CDR3 is TGCGCCAGCAGCCAAGAGGGCAGGGGCCACACAGATACGCAGTATTTT.

J is TRBJ1-3 and V is TRBV19; a possible D gene is TRBD1 (5 bases). The CDR3 has 15 residues. Per the germline V gene, CDR1 is LNHDA and CDR2 is SQIVND (reference sequence). The V gene lost 7 bases and the J gene lost 2 bases, with 15 bases spanning the gap. The CDR3 DNA reads as TGTGCCAGTACCCTACAAAGCAGGGCTGGAAACACCATATATTTT. It is translated as CASTLQSRAGNTIYF.

This clone came up once. The gene calls are TRBV5-5 and TRBJ2-1, with D tentatively TRBD2 (5 bases). CDR3 size: 16 residues. The germline V and J ends were trimmed by 1 base and 4 bases, with 15 bases remaining between them. Germline V gene data show CDR1 as SGHKS and CDR2 as YYEKEE (reference sequence). This CDR3 is CASSLSLARDYNEQFF. In nucleotides, the CDR3 is TGTGCCAGCAGCTTGTCCCTAGCCAGAGATTACAATGAGCAGTTCTTC. Supplemented by reference TRBV5-5 and TRBJ2-1, the full variable domain reads DAGVTQSPTHLIKTRGQQVTLRCSPISGHKSVSWYQQVLGQGPQFIFQYYEKEERGRGNFPDRFSARQFPNYSSELNVNALLLGDSALYLCASSLSLARDYNEQFFGPGTRLTVL.

The rearrangement uses TRBV5-1 and TRBJ1-3, with 7 bases fitting TRBD1. CDR1 is SGHRS, CDR2 YFSETQ, per germline. V shed 4 bases and J 0 bases; nucleotides not matched to a gene: 4. The CDR3 spans 15 residues. The CDR3: CASSRQGFSGNTIYF. CDR3 nucleotides: TGCGCCAGCAGCCGACAGGGATTCTCTGGAAACACCATATATTTT.

The chain uses TRBV12-3 or TRBV12-4 and TRBJ2-2; 7 nucleotides line up with TRBD2. J was trimmed by 5 bases and V by 4 bases; bases with no gene match: 1. The CDR3 consists of 13 residues. The CDR3 DNA is TGTGCCAGCAGTTGGGGGGGTACCGGGGAGCTGTTTTTT. This sequence encodes CASSWGGTGELFF.

The rearrangement links TRBV6-2 or TRBV6-3 to TRBJ2-3, with 11 bases identical to TRBD2. Trimming at V came to 6 bases and at J to 2 bases, leaving 10 bases not matched to a gene. Germline values: CDR1 MNHEY, CDR2 SVGEGT. This CDR3 comprises 17 residues. The CDR3 sequence is CASSLYVAGGNTDTQYF. The CDR3 DNA reads TGTGCCAGCAGCCTTTACGTAGCGGGGGGGAACACAGATACGCAGTATTTT.

The J gene is TRBJ2-7, the V gene TRBV6-5, with 8 bases aligning to TRBD1. CDR1 and CDR2 (germline): MNHEY, SVGAGI. Trimming cost V 5 bases and J 5 bases; bases outside gene matches: 8. The CDR3 sequence is 14 residues long. CDR3 nucleotide sequence: TGTGCCAGCAGTCCTGACAGGGGAGGCCACGAGCAGTACTTC. It specifies CASSPDRGGHEQYF.

The rearrangement links TRBV30 to TRBJ2-7; D is perhaps TRBD1 (5 bases). The V end lost 3 bases, the J end lost 4 bases, and 13 bases lay between the germline ends. Germline V gene lookup returns CDR1 GTSNPN and CDR2 SVGIG (reference sequence). This CDR3 contains 13 residues. The CDR3 sequence is CAWSRKGSYEQYF. CDR3 bases: TGTGCCTGGAGCAGGAAGGGGTCGTACGAGCAGTACTTC.

The chain couples TRBV10-1 to TRBJ2-7; 7 nucleotides line up with TRBD1. V gave up 3 bases and J gave up 0 bases; unmatched junction bases: 5. The CDR3 totals 15 residues. CDR1 is WNHNN and CDR2 is SYGVQD in the germline V gene (reference sequence). The CDR3 sequence: CASSENRDSSYEQYF. CDR3 in DNA: TGCGCCAGCAGTGAAAACCGGGACAGCTCCTACGAGCAGTACTTC.

The rearrangement links TRBV7-9 to TRBJ2-2; unclear D gene. The CDR3 has 14 amino acids. Trimming pared 0 bases from V and 4 bases from J, leaving 6 bases between. The germline V gene has CDR1 SEHNR and CDR2 FQNEAQ (reference sequence). The CDR3 loop reads CASSLAFATGELFF. The CDR3 DNA is TGTGCCAGCAGCTTAGCCTTCGCCACCGGGGAGCTGTTTTTT.

With regard to this clone: Within the sample, other DNA sequences also encode this same CDR3. CDR3 sequence reads: CASSTGQGWQPQHF. For the CDR3, the DNA is TGTGCCAGTAGTACTGGACAGGGGTGGCAGCCCCAGCATTTT. The chain employs TRBV19 and TRBJ1-5; TRBD1 aligns across 9 bases. Per the germline V gene, CDR1 is LNHDA and CDR2 is SQIVND (reference sequence). The CDR3 consists of 14 residues. The junction had 5 bases not matched to a gene; V was cut back by 4 bases and J by 7 bases. Based on the CDR3 plus reference TRBV19 and TRBJ1-5, the full variable domain is DGGITQSPKYLFRKEGQNVTLSCEQNLNHDAMYWYRQDPGQGLRLIYYSQIVNDFQKGDIAEGYSVSREKKESFPLTVTSAQKNPTAFYLCASSTGQGWQPQHFGDGTRLSIL.

The gene calls are TRBV18 and TRBJ2-5; TRBD2 aligns across 11 bases. This CDR3 region has 16 residues. The V gene's germline CDR1 is KGHSH and CDR2 LQKENI. Trimming cost V 6 bases and J 0 bases; bases outside gene matches: 6. The CDR3 here is CASSPTSGGNQETQYF. The CDR3 DNA reads TGTGCCAGCTCGCCTACTAGCGGGGGAAACCAAGAGACCCAGTACTTC.

The V gene is TRBV6-1, the J gene TRBJ2-3, with TRBD1 matching over 8 bases. Germline V gene sequence: CDR1 MNHNS, CDR2 SASEGT. The CDR3 runs 20 residues. The V segment lost 0 bases and the J segment 6 bases; nucleotides outside the gene matches: 20. Here the CDR3 reads CASSEAEDRVGSNEPDTQYF. DNA for the CDR3: TGTGCCAGCAGTGAAGCAGAGGACAGGGTAGGTTCCAATGAGCCGGATACGCAGTATTTT.

Only one count was recorded for this clone. V usage is TRBV7-9 and J usage is TRBJ2-5, with D hard to call. The CDR3 extends over 15 amino acids. V gave up 5 bases and J gave up 2 bases, with 15 bases separating them. Germline V gene sequence: CDR1 SEHNR, CDR2 FQNEAQ (reference sequence). Here the CDR3 reads CASSPSSARQETQYF. CDR3 nucleotide sequence: TGTGCCAGCAGCCCCTCCAGCGCCCGGCAAGAGACCCAGTACTTC.

This clone came up a few times. This chain links TRBV7-8 with TRBJ2-7; TRBD2 aligns across 14 bases. The CDR3 contains 16 residues. The germline V gene has CDR1 SGHVS and CDR2 FQNEAQ. Trimming cost V 5 bases and J 3 bases; bases outside gene matches: 6. CDR3 protein: CASSQGLAGAGYEQYF. The CDR3 DNA is TGTGCCAGCAGCCAGGGACTAGCGGGGGCCGGCTACGAGCAGTACTTC.

The chain has TRBV6-5 and TRBJ1-2; weak D call: TRBD1 (5 bases). The ends were cut back, 7 bases at V and 6 bases at J, with 21 bases in the middle. In germline, CDR1 is MNHEY, CDR2 SVGAGI. The CDR3 covers 15 residues. The CDR3 reads CASMTAEAGPHGYTF. CDR3 coding DNA: TGTGCCAGCATGACCGCAGAGGCAGGGCCCCATGGCTACACCTTC.